This T cell receptor beta chain originates from a study of breast tumors, draining lymph nodes, adjacent tissues. General study points: The data were judged consistent with most tumor T cells coming from lymph node and expanding in tumor.

Samples came from axillary lymph nodes draining the breast cancer. TCRdb used MiXCR to reprocess the multiplex PCR reads, holding one entry per CDR3 protein. The sample lists over 250,000 distinct CDR3 sequences, more than 30% seen once, with around 1% in the top ten. As regards this clonotype: What it binds is unknown.

Sequences were obtained from axillary lymph node tissue. This TCR was sampled from a female donor with breast cancer. Some clones in this sample may be carry-over from other donors' samples.

The CDR3 loop is CASSGSVIFGYTF. CDR3 DNA: TGTGCCAGCAGTGGGTCAGTCATCTTTGGCTACACCTTC. The genes are TRBV6-1 and TRBJ1-2; D gene ambiguous. V lost 4 bases and J lost 7, with 13 bases in between. CDR1 and CDR2 from the germline V gene are MNHNS and SASEGT. This CDR3 spans 13 amino acids.